This is a list of T cell receptor beta chains from one sample in a study of molecular identifiers for immune sequencing clone quantification. TCRdb re-called the PCR reads with MiXCR, one entry per CDR3 protein. Of around 6,000 distinct CDR3 sequences listed, under 20% were seen once; the top ten hold 2.3%. Material for sequencing was naive CD8+ T cells from blood, with Jurkat cell RNA spiked in. The receptor source for this set is a human donor in good health. Some libraries in this study had Jurkat cell RNA spiked in. The CDR3 runs from the conserved cysteine through the conserved F or W. The size of a clone is reported for some rows only, either as once, few or many, or as a class for expanded clones.

v_gene	abundance	j_gene	CDR3aa
TRBV5-4	medium-sized	TRBJ1-1	CASSLDTEAFF
TRBV6-1	many	TRBJ2-1	CASSEIWGDNEQFF
TRBV10-3	-	TRBJ2-7	CAISDRDPAEQYF
TRBV29-1	medium-sized	TRBJ2-7	CSVVSPPRDEQYF
TRBV4-1	medium-sized	TRBJ2-1	CASSYRDRDFDEQFF
TRBV7-9	medium-sized	TRBJ2-7	CASSSAGGLGRKSSYEQYF
TRBV27	many	TRBJ2-7	CASSSSGAQEAF
TRBV20-1	large	TRBJ1-6	CSALGQGNSPLHF
TRBV7-8	many	TRBJ2-7	CASSLIPYEQYF
TRBV7-9	medium-sized	TRBJ2-3	CASSLARYFGQTQYF
TRBV24-1	many	TRBJ2-5	CATTIRTSGGKETQYF
TRBV27	many	TRBJ1-2	CASSYRFDRGGYGYTF
TRBV28	many	TRBJ1-1	CASTERGYDPFF
TRBV5-4	medium-sized	TRBJ1-1	CASSFLGPGGTEAFF
TRBV13	medium-sized	TRBJ1-1	CASRSRGGVNTEAFF
TRBV12-3/TRBV12-4	many	TRBJ2-2	CASSSTGELFF
TRBV5-1	medium-sized	TRBJ2-5	CASSFRDSTQETQYF
TRBV4-1	-	TRBJ2-5	CASSQVPGQQETQYF
TRBV29-1	medium-sized	TRBJ2-5	CSPSSLSGETQYF
TRBV6-1	medium-sized	TRBJ2-4	CASSEGVENTKNIQYF